This T cell receptor beta chain was profiled in a study of T cell repertoires in cytomegalovirus infection. Study-wide background: Indications came from public TCR beta signatures; they pointed to CMV infection and to a matching HLA type. Broader study findings: Cumulative public TCR beta family frequency identified CMV carriers with the relevant HLA. The ex vivo response was dominated by HLA-C-restricted CMV-specific TCR beta clonotypes.

Germline trimming cut 6 bases from V and 4 bases from J; bases unmatched to any gene: 5. From germline, CDR1 is LGHNT and CDR2 FRNRAP. The CDR3 length is 15 residues. This clonotype occurred a few times. Its specificity is not known. TCRdb reprocessed the reads via MiXCR and lists one record per CDR3 protein. This table has about 740,000 distinct CDR3 sequences, roughly a third appearing once. The source was cultured PBMCs, collected from culture after CMV antigen stimulation. This receptor was identified in a human donor in good health (CMV status not recorded). Some clones in this sample may be carry-over from other donors' samples. This rearrangement joins TRBV12-5 to TRBJ2-1; 11 nucleotides line up with TRBD2. CDR3 sequence: CASGRLAGGYNEQFF. CDR3 DNA sequence: TGTGCTAGTGGGCGCCTAGCGGGGGGATACAATGAGCAGTTCTTC. The full variable domain, rest sourced from reference TRBV12-5 and TRBJ2-1, is DARVTQTPRHKVTEMGQEVTMRCQPILGHNTVFWYRQTMMQGLELLAYFRNRAPLDDSGMPKDRFSAEMPDATLATLKIQPSEPRDSAVYFCASGRLAGGYNEQFFGPGTRLTVL.